These T cell receptor beta chains were read from a single sample in a study of blood T cells in healthy people across ages. In TCRdb, the 5' RACE reads were re-called with MiXCR into one record per CDR3 protein. The repertoire holds some 750,000 distinct CDR3 sequences, about 24% seen once, with about 22% in the top ten. Material: blood. The source is a man aged 65 to 85 in good health. Each CDR3 is given with its conserved first and last residue. D genes are given only for firm matches. Size tells how often a clone was seen (once, few, many) or the class of an expanded clone, and some rows leave it out.

abundance: once
j_gene: TRBJ2-3
d_gene: -
len: 14
v_gene: TRBV5-1
CDR3aa: CASSLGADSIMQYF
CDR3nt: TGCGCCAGCAGCCTGGGGGCGGACTCCATTATGCAGTATTTT

abundance: many
j_gene: TRBJ2-2
d_gene: TRBD2
len: 18
v_gene: TRBV24-1
CDR3aa: CATSDHGLAGAKIGELFF
CDR3nt: TGTGCCACCAGTGACCACGGACTAGCGGGAGCGAAAATCGGGGAGCTGTTTTTT

abundance: -
j_gene: TRBJ2-1
d_gene: TRBD2
len: 15
v_gene: TRBV5-1
CDR3aa: CASSDGTSRDNEQFF
CDR3nt: TGCGCCAGCAGCGACGGGACTAGCAGAGACAATGAGCAGTTCTTC

abundance: -
j_gene: TRBJ2-7
d_gene: -
len: 17
v_gene: TRBV7-2
CDR3aa: CASSLALAGVYDYEQYF
CDR3nt: TGTGCCAGCAGCTTAGCGCTGGCGGGCGTCTATGATTACGAGCAGTACTTC

abundance: few
j_gene: TRBJ2-1
d_gene: TRBD2
len: 16
v_gene: TRBV2
CDR3aa: CASSDRSGSSYNEQFF
CDR3nt: TGTGCCAGCAGTGATCGTAGCGGGAGCTCCTACAATGAGCAGTTCTTC

abundance: -
j_gene: TRBJ1-1
d_gene: -
len: 14
v_gene: TRBV19
CDR3aa: CASSIDRDGAEAFF
CDR3nt: TGTGCCAGTAGTATAGATCGGGATGGGGCTGAAGCTTTCTTT

abundance: -
j_gene: TRBJ2-1
d_gene: TRBD2
len: 10
v_gene: TRBV20-1
CDR3aa: CSAKLAEQFF
CDR3nt: TGCAGTGCTAAACTAGCGGAGCAGTTCTTC

abundance: -
j_gene: TRBJ1-5
d_gene: -
len: 11
v_gene: TRBV29-1
CDR3aa: CSVEDSMSQHF
CDR3nt: TGCAGCGTTGAAGATAGCATGTCCCAGCATTTT

abundance: -
j_gene: TRBJ2-3
d_gene: TRBD2
len: 17
v_gene: TRBV5-1
CDR3aa: CASSSGLAGGTADTQYF
CDR3nt: TGCGCCAGCAGCTCCGGACTAGCGGGAGGTACCGCGGATACGCAGTATTTT

abundance: few
j_gene: TRBJ1-2
d_gene: TRBD1
len: 15
v_gene: TRBV12-3/TRBV12-4
CDR3aa: CASSPRGLRGYGYTF
CDR3nt: TGTGCCAGCAGTCCCAGGGGGCTTCGGGGCTATGGCTACACCTTC

abundance: -
j_gene: TRBJ2-7
d_gene: TRBD2
len: 14
v_gene: TRBV9
CDR3aa: CASSDGLADYEQYF
CDR3nt: TGTGCCAGCAGCGACGGACTAGCAGACTACGAGCAGTACTTC

abundance: few
j_gene: TRBJ1-1
d_gene: -
len: 14
v_gene: TRBV7-9
CDR3aa: CAGSRDQGYTEAFF
CDR3nt: TGTGCCGGCAGCCGGGACCAGGGGTACACTGAAGCTTTCTTT

abundance: -
j_gene: TRBJ2-1
d_gene: TRBD1
len: 14
v_gene: TRBV10-2
CDR3aa: CASIPGQDYNERFF
CDR3nt: TGCGCCAGCATCCCGGGACAGGACTACAATGAGCGGTTCTTC

abundance: few
j_gene: TRBJ2-1
d_gene: -
len: 18
v_gene: TRBV21-1
CDR3aa: CASSKVGRGELWSYEQFF
CDR3nt: TGTGCCAGCAGCAAAGTCGGTAGGGGAGAGCTTTGGAGCTATGAGCAGTTCTTC

abundance: -
j_gene: TRBJ1-1
d_gene: -
len: 14
v_gene: TRBV10-3
CDR3aa: CAISEALLGTEAFF
CDR3nt: TGTGCCATCAGTGAGGCCCTACTGGGGACTGAAGCTTTCTTT

abundance: few
j_gene: TRBJ2-1
d_gene: TRBD1
len: 17
v_gene: TRBV11-2
CDR3aa: CASSSKPTGGAYNEQFF
CDR3nt: TGTGCCAGCAGCTCAAAACCGACAGGGGGCGCCTACAATGAGCAGTTCTTC

abundance: few
j_gene: TRBJ2-5
d_gene: -
len: 13
v_gene: TRBV5-8
CDR3aa: CASSMPSFETQYF
CDR3nt: TGTGCCAGCAGCATGCCCAGTTTTGAGACCCAGTACTTC

abundance: -
j_gene: TRBJ1-1
d_gene: -
len: 14
v_gene: TRBV29-1
CDR3aa: CSVVRARENTEAFF
CDR3nt: TGCAGCGTTGTTAGGGCGCGGGAGAACACTGAAGCTTTCTTT

abundance: many
j_gene: TRBJ2-7
d_gene: -
len: 13
v_gene: TRBV12-3/TRBV12-4
CDR3aa: CASSFGFTYEQYF
CDR3nt: TGTGCCAGCAGTTTTGGATTCACCTACGAGCAGTACTTC

abundance: -
j_gene: TRBJ1-6
d_gene: -
len: 15
v_gene: TRBV7-2
CDR3aa: CASSLALLGGSPLHF
CDR3nt: TGTGCCAGCAGCTTAGCGCTCCTTGGGGGATCACCCCTCCACTTT

abundance: few
j_gene: TRBJ1-1
d_gene: -
len: 16
v_gene: TRBV27
CDR3aa: CASSLSGGWGHLEAFF
CDR3nt: TGTGCCAGCAGTTTATCGGGGGGATGGGGACACCTCGAAGCTTTCTTT

abundance: -
j_gene: TRBJ2-5
d_gene: TRBD2
len: 15
v_gene: TRBV20-1
CDR3aa: CSASAWGGLVETQYF
CDR3nt: TGCAGTGCTTCCGCTTGGGGGGGATTAGTAGAGACCCAGTACTTC

abundance: few
j_gene: TRBJ1-2
d_gene: TRBD1
len: 14
v_gene: TRBV12-3/TRBV12-4
CDR3aa: CASSPMTGWGGYTF
CDR3nt: TGTGCCAGCAGTCCCATGACAGGGTGGGGTGGCTACACCTTC

abundance: -
j_gene: TRBJ1-2
d_gene: -
len: 12
v_gene: TRBV9
CDR3aa: CASSVVGWGYTF
CDR3nt: TGTGCCAGCAGCGTTGTGGGATGGGGCTACACCTTC

abundance: -
j_gene: TRBJ2-1
d_gene: TRBD1
len: 14
v_gene: TRBV10-3
CDR3aa: CAISADRGSNEQFF
CDR3nt: TGTGCCATCAGCGCGGACAGGGGGAGCAATGAGCAGTTCTTC

abundance: -
j_gene: TRBJ1-2
d_gene: -
len: 12
v_gene: TRBV12-3/TRBV12-4
CDR3aa: CASDPRTYGYTF
CDR3nt: TGTGCCTCCGACCCTCGGACCTATGGCTACACCTTC

abundance: few
j_gene: TRBJ1-5
d_gene: -
len: 12
v_gene: TRBV20-1
CDR3aa: CSARGFNQPQHF
CDR3nt: TGCAGTGCTAGAGGTTTTAATCAGCCCCAGCATTTT

abundance: -
j_gene: TRBJ2-1
d_gene: -
len: 14
v_gene: TRBV29-1
CDR3aa: CSVDAASFGDEQFF
CDR3nt: TGCAGCGTTGATGCCGCTAGCTTCGGGGATGAGCAGTTCTTC

abundance: -
j_gene: TRBJ2-7
d_gene: -
len: 14
v_gene: TRBV19
CDR3aa: CASSISTDSYEQYF
CDR3nt: TGTGCCAGTAGTATCTCCACTGACAGCTACGAGCAGTACTTC

abundance: -
j_gene: TRBJ2-2
d_gene: TRBD1
len: 16
v_gene: TRBV6-6
CDR3aa: CASSYRQGRGTGELFF
CDR3nt: TGTGCCAGCAGTTATAGACAGGGGCGAGGAACCGGGGAGCTGTTTTTT

abundance: -
j_gene: TRBJ2-5
d_gene: TRBD2
len: 14
v_gene: TRBV12-3/TRBV12-4
CDR3aa: CASSPGTSGQTQYF
CDR3nt: TGTGCCAGCAGCCCCGGGACTAGCGGACAGACCCAGTACTTC

abundance: -
j_gene: TRBJ1-2
d_gene: -
len: 10
v_gene: TRBV29-1
CDR3aa: CSVEATGILF
CDR3nt: TGCAGCGTTGAAGCTACGGGTATACTCTTC

abundance: -
j_gene: TRBJ2-5
d_gene: -
len: 14
v_gene: TRBV14
CDR3aa: CASSYGRIQETQYF
CDR3nt: TGTGCCAGCAGCTATGGACGGATCCAAGAGACCCAGTACTTC

abundance: -
j_gene: TRBJ2-3
d_gene: -
len: 15
v_gene: TRBV29-1
CDR3aa: CSAKRGLALTDTQYF
CDR3nt: TGCAGCGCCAAACGGGGCTTAGCCCTCACAGATACGCAGTATTTT

abundance: -
j_gene: TRBJ1-1
d_gene: -
len: 16
v_gene: TRBV7-2
CDR3aa: CASSLVGVGPNTEAFF
CDR3nt: TGTGCCAGCAGCTTAGTAGGGGTGGGACCGAACACTGAAGCTTTCTTT

abundance: -
j_gene: TRBJ2-5
d_gene: -
len: 11
v_gene: TRBV29-1
CDR3aa: CSVPYDETQYF
CDR3nt: TGCAGCGTCCCATACGATGAGACCCAGTACTTC

abundance: -
j_gene: TRBJ2-5
d_gene: TRBD2
len: 14
v_gene: TRBV14
CDR3aa: CASSELAGKETQYF
CDR3nt: TGTGCCAGCAGCGAACTAGCGGGAAAAGAGACCCAGTACTTC

abundance: -
j_gene: TRBJ2-4
d_gene: -
len: 19
v_gene: TRBV4-1
CDR3aa: CASSQEVRAGPLAKNIQYF
CDR3nt: TGCGCCAGCAGCCAAGAGGTCCGGGCAGGGCCTCTAGCCAAAAACATTCAGTACTTC

abundance: -
j_gene: TRBJ2-1
d_gene: -
len: 15
v_gene: TRBV27
CDR3aa: CASHRVQGAYNEQFF
CDR3nt: TGTGCCTCACACCGGGTCCAGGGCGCCTACAATGAGCAGTTCTTC

abundance: -
j_gene: TRBJ2-1
d_gene: TRBD1
len: 16
v_gene: TRBV24-1
CDR3aa: CATSAGTGGSYNEQFF
CDR3nt: TGTGCCACCAGTGCTGGGACAGGGGGCTCCTACAATGAGCAGTTCTTC

abundance: few
j_gene: TRBJ2-1
d_gene: -
len: 13
v_gene: TRBV15
CDR3aa: CATSRDRNNEQFF
CDR3nt: TGTGCCACCAGCAGAGACCGAAACAATGAGCAGTTCTTC

abundance: -
j_gene: TRBJ1-4
d_gene: TRBD1
len: 15
v_gene: TRBV7-8
CDR3aa: CASSPREGADEKLFF
CDR3nt: TGTGCCAGCAGCCCCCGGGAGGGGGCTGATGAAAAACTGTTTTTT

abundance: -
j_gene: TRBJ2-2
d_gene: TRBD2
len: 16
v_gene: TRBV11-2
CDR3aa: CASSLAAGGFAGELFF
CDR3nt: TGTGCCAGCAGCTTAGCAGCGGGGGGCTTCGCCGGGGAGCTGTTTTTT

abundance: -
j_gene: TRBJ1-4
d_gene: TRBD1
len: 15
v_gene: TRBV9
CDR3aa: CAGSRRGTGLEKLFF
CDR3nt: TGTGCCGGCAGCCGTAGAGGGACAGGCCTTGAAAAACTGTTTTTT

abundance: -
j_gene: TRBJ2-3
d_gene: TRBD1
len: 15
v_gene: TRBV5-1
CDR3aa: CASSIFDRGADTQYF
CDR3nt: TGCGCCAGCAGCATTTTCGACAGGGGCGCAGATACGCAGTATTTT

abundance: few
j_gene: TRBJ1-5
d_gene: -
len: 15
v_gene: TRBV20-1
CDR3aa: CSARYREYSNQPQHF
CDR3nt: TGCAGTGCTAGGTACAGGGAATATAGCAATCAGCCCCAGCATTTT